This TCR beta chain was sequenced for a study of T cell repertoires in cytomegalovirus infection. A single record per CDR3 protein comes from TCRdb applying MiXCR to the reads. The sample records approximately 1,000,000 distinct CDR3 sequences, around 31% being singletons. Germline-derived CDR1 and CDR2 are MNHEY and SMNVEV (reference sequence). The CDR3 consists of 14 residues. The ends were cut back, 7 bases at V and 3 bases at J, with 15 bases in the middle. This clonotype was counted between two and nine times. Antigen: not known. This clonotype was obtained from a human donor in good health (CMV status not recorded). Some clones in this sample may be carry-over from other donors' samples. V usage is TRBV27 and J usage is TRBJ1-2; unclear D gene. Sequences were derived from cultured CD8+ T cells from PBMCs, sampled from culture after CMV antigen stimulation. CDR3 sequence (DNA): TGTGCCAGCATGGGCGGGTCCCGGCACTATGGCTACACCTTC. Protein: CASMGGSRHYGYTF.